This is a list of T cell receptor beta chains from one sample in a study of cytotoxic CD8 clonotypes in ibrutinib-treated CLL. The data were produced by immunoSEQ multiplex PCR, yet TCRdb's version contains in-frame clones alone and is incomplete. The table shows 100,000 to 150,000 clones, with approximately 85% occurring only once. The source material was PBMCs, sampled after 24 months of ibrutinib treatment. The receptors were sampled from a human donor with chronic lymphocytic leukemia. The CDR3 runs from the conserved cysteine through the conserved F or W. The D gene is left open where the match is weak. Size values are once, few and many counts, or a class for expanded clones, and some rows have none.

j_call v_call d_call clone_size cdr3_nt cdr3_aa
TRBJ1-3 TRBV5-1 - - TGCGCCAGCAGCTCCATGGGAGTGAGTGGAAACACCATATATTTT CASSSMGVSGNTIYF
TRBJ1-2 TRBV5-1 TRBD1 - TGCGCCAGCAGCTTGGGATCGCGGGACAGGGGTGGTGGCTACACCTTC CASSLGSRDRGGGYTF
TRBJ2-3 TRBV2 TRBD2 - TGTGCCAGCAGTGAACGGGCTAGCGGGAGGGCAGATACGCAGTATTTT CASSERASGRADTQYF
TRBJ2-7 TRBV5-6 - - TGTGCCAGCAGCTTTTCCGGCGGTTCACGGACGTCCTACGAGCAGTACTTC CASSFSGGSRTSYEQYF
TRBJ1-5 TRBV30 - - TGTGCCTGGAGCGATAAAATCGGTTTGACCCCAATTCAGCCCCAGCATTTT CAWSDKIGLTPIQPQHF
TRBJ1-5 TRBV10-1 TRBD1 - TGCGCCAGCAGTCAGTCCTCGTACACATCCGGGACAGGGGATTGCAATCAGCCCCAGCATTTT CASSQSSYTSGTGDCNQPQHF
TRBJ1-5 TRBV2 TRBD1 - TGTGCCAGCAGAACGACAGGGTTAGGGCAGCCCCAGCATTTT CASRTTGLGQPQHF
TRBJ2-3 TRBV9 TRBD2 - TGTGCCAGCGGTCGGGGGGGACCCACAGATACGCAGTATTTT CASGRGGPTDTQYF
TRBJ2-1 TRBV28 - - TGTGCCAGCATGGGACCAAATCCGAGCTCCTACAATGAGCAGTTCTTC CASMGPNPSSYNEQFF
TRBJ2-5 TRBV28 TRBD1 - TGTGCCAGCAGCTGGGCCGGGACAGGGCAAGAGACCCAGTACTTC CASSWAGTGQETQYF
TRBJ1-1 TRBV5-4 TRBD1 few TGTGCCAGCAGCCCGGACAGGGGCACTGAAGCTTTCTTT CASSPDRGTEAFF
TRBJ2-7 TRBV11-2 - - TGTGCCAGCAGCTTGTTCAGAGTACGTATCGAGCAGTACTTC CASSLFRVRIEQYF
TRBJ1-5 TRBV28 - - TGTGCCAGCAGTTTACGAGAATCTAGCAATCAGCCCCAGCATTTT CASSLRESSNQPQHF
TRBJ2-7 TRBV11-2 TRBD1 - TGTGCCAGCAGCTTAGGGAACAGGGGCGAGCAGTACTTC CASSLGNRGEQYF
TRBJ2-7 TRBV6-6 TRBD1 - TGTGCCAGCAGTTACGGGACAGGGCGGGAGCAGTACTTC CASSYGTGREQYF
TRBJ2-5 TRBV7-2 TRBD1 - TGTGCCAGCAGCTTCGACAGGGGGCGGGAGACCCAGTACTTC CASSFDRGRETQYF
TRBJ2-1 TRBV19 - - TGTGCCAGTAGTATCGACGCCCAACTGACGGGAGAGCAGTTCTTC CASSIDAQLTGEQFF
TRBJ1-2 TRBV5-1 TRBD1 - TGCGCCAGCAGCTCCGGGGACAGCTTTAACTATGGCTACACCTTC CASSSGDSFNYGYTF
TRBJ1-1 TRBV18 - - TGTGCCAGCTCATTCCCAGGGAACACTGAAGCTTTCTTT CASSFPGNTEAFF
TRBJ2-5 TRBV28 - - TGTGCCAGCACTGCCCGGGAACGGGGGACCCAGTACTTC CASTARERGTQYF
TRBJ2-1 TRBV18 TRBD2 once TGTGCCAGCTCACCACGCCTAGCGGGGGGGTACAATGAGCAGTTCTTC CASSPRLAGGYNEQFF
TRBJ2-4 TRBV2 - - TGTGCCAGCAGATTCAGGGCATCCAAAAACATTCAGTACTTC CASRFRASKNIQYF
TRBJ1-1 TRBV19 - - TGTGCCAGTAGTATAAATCTGGGGAGTGAAGCTTTCTTT CASSINLGSEAFF
TRBJ2-5 TRBV4-1 TRBD2 few TGCGCCAGCAGCTGGGGTTGGACTAGCGAAGAGACCCAGTACTTC CASSWGWTSEETQYF
TRBJ2-5 TRBV21-1 - once TGTGCCAGCAGCAAGGGACTAGCGGGAACTAAAGAGACCCAGTACTTC CASSKGLAGTKETQYF
TRBJ2-7 TRBV6-5 TRBD2 - TGTGCCAGCAGTCGGCAGCGGGGGGATTACGAGCAGTACTTC CASSRQRGDYEQYF
TRBJ2-7 TRBV28 - once TGTGCCAGCAGGACCTCAAGCCGCTACGAGCAGTACTTC CASRTSSRYEQYF
TRBJ2-3 TRBV6-5 - - TGTGCCAGCAGTTACACAGCGTCAGATACGCAGTATTTT CASSYTASDTQYF
TRBJ1-2 TRBV4-2 TRBD1 - TGTGCCAGCAGCCAAGATCCGGGACAGTTATATGGCTACACCTTC CASSQDPGQLYGYTF
TRBJ2-3 TRBV18 TRBD2 - TGTGCCAGCTCTCAAAGTAGCGGGGGGACAGATACGCAGTATTTT CASSQSSGGTDTQYF
TRBJ2-3 TRBV9 TRBD2 - TGTGCCAGCAGCGTAGTGGGACTAGCTTTCGATACGCAGTATTTT CASSVVGLAFDTQYF
TRBJ2-7 TRBV5-6 - - TGTGCCAGCAGCTTGGTAATCTCCTACGAGCAGTACTTC CASSLVISYEQYF
TRBJ1-5 TRBV10-3 - - TGTGCCATCAGTGAGAGTACGGGGGCGGGACAGCCCCAGCATTTT CAISESTGAGQPQHF
TRBJ2-2 TRBV27 TRBD2 - TGTGCCAGCAGGGGGGAGGGCCTGGGGGAGCTGTTTTTT CASRGEGLGELFF
TRBJ1-2 TRBV9 TRBD1 - TGTGCCAGCAGCGTACGCCCGGGACAGGGGGGGAACTATGGCTACACCTTC CASSVRPGQGGNYGYTF
TRBJ2-6 TRBV28 TRBD2 - TGTGCCAGCAGATCTAGCGGGGGGGCTGGGGCCAACGTCCTGACTTTC CASRSSGGAGANVLTF
TRBJ1-5 TRBV7-2 - - TGTGCCAGCAGCTATGGGATAAATCAGCCCCAGCATTTT CASSYGINQPQHF
TRBJ2-5 TRBV10-3 - - TGTGCCATCAGTGAGTCTCTGGGGGGCCAAGAGACCCAGTACTTC CAISESLGGQETQYF
TRBJ2-7 TRBV5-4 - - TGTGCCAGCAGCTTCCCCTGGGACGGGGAAGGGGTAGAGTACTTC CASSFPWDGEGVEYF
TRBJ2-2 TRBV29-1 TRBD2 - TGCAGCGTTGATCTACTAGCGGTACCTACCGGGGAGCTGTTTTTT CSVDLLAVPTGELFF
TRBJ1-5 TRBV4-3 - - TGCGCCAGCAGCCAAGATTCCCTAGGGCATCAGCCCCAGCATTTT CASSQDSLGHQPQHF
TRBJ2-1 TRBV7-2 - - TGTGCCAGCAGCTTAGCGCCGACAGTGTCGTACAATGAGCAGTTCTTC CASSLAPTVSYNEQFF
TRBJ1-2 TRBV6-6 - - TGTGCCAGCAGTTACGGGCAGGCCTTTAACTATGGCTACACCTTC CASSYGQAFNYGYTF
TRBJ2-3 TRBV19 TRBD1 - TGTGCCAGTAGTATAACCCCGACAGGGGTAACCAGTACAGATACGCAGTATTTT CASSITPTGVTSTDTQYF
TRBJ2-7 TRBV18 - once TGTGCCAGCTCACCACCGGCCAGGTCGAGCGAGCAGTACTTC CASSPPARSSEQYF
TRBJ1-1 TRBV5-4 TRBD1 - TGTGCCAGCAGGACAGGGGCCGGGGCTCGGTACACTGAAGCTTTCTTT CASRTGAGARYTEAFF
TRBJ2-1 TRBV9 TRBD2 - TGTGCCAGCAGCGTCACCACCACGGGGGGTGAGCAGTTCTTC CASSVTTTGGEQFF
TRBJ2-2 TRBV7-9 - few TGTGCCAGCTCCCTAGACACCGGGGAGCTGTTTTTT CASSLDTGELFF
TRBJ2-1 TRBV7-6 - medium-sized TGTGCCAGCGGGGGAGGCTCCTACAATGAGCAGTTCTTC CASGGGSYNEQFF
TRBJ1-1 TRBV5-5 TRBD1 - TGTGCCAGCAGCTCCCGACAGGGGTCCACTGAAGCTTTCTTT CASSSRQGSTEAFF
TRBJ2-2 TRBV2 - - TGTGCCAGCAGCCGAGAGGTAGCGGACACCGGGGAGCTGTTTTTT CASSREVADTGELFF
TRBJ2-7 TRBV7-6 - few TGTGCCAGCAGCCCCGAAGCCTATTCCTACGAGCAGTACTTC CASSPEAYSYEQYF
TRBJ2-5 TRBV7-2 - - TGTGCCAGCAGCTTTGTGGCCAGGGGAGAAGAGACCCAGTACTTC CASSFVARGEETQYF
TRBJ2-7 TRBV4-2 - - TGTGCCAGCAGCCAGGAGTACGAGCAGTACTTC CASSQEYEQYF
TRBJ2-1 TRBV5-1 TRBD1 - TGCGCCAGCAGCCTTCCCCGGGACTCAGGGACAGGGAGCTCCTACAATGAGCAGTTCTTC CASSLPRDSGTGSSYNEQFF